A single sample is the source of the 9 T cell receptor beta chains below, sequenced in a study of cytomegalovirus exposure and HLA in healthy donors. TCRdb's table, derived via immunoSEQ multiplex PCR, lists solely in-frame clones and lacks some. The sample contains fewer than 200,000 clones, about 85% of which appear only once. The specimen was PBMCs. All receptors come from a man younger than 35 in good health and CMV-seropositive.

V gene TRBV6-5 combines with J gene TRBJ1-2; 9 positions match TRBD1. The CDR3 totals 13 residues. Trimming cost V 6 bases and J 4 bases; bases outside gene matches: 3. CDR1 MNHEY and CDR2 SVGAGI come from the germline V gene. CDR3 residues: CASRTQGAYGYTF. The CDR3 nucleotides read TGTGCCAGCAGGACACAGGGGGCCTATGGCTACACCTTC.

The CDR3 here is CASSGRDRVHEQFF. The CDR3 region has the DNA TGTGCCAGCAGTGGCCGGGACAGGGTTCATGAGCAGTTCTTC. The chain couples TRBV27 to TRBJ2-1; 9 positions agree with TRBD1. Germline V lookup: CDR1 MNHEY, CDR2 SMNVEV (reference sequence). V dropped 5 bases and J dropped 8; count of bases not matched to a gene: 7. There are 14 residues in the CDR3.

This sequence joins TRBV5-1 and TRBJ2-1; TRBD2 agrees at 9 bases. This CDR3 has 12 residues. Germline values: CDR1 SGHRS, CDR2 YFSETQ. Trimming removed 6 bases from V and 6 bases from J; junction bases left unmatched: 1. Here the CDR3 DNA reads TGCGCCAGCACGACTAGCGGCAATGAGCAGTTCTTC. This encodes CASTTSGNEQFF.

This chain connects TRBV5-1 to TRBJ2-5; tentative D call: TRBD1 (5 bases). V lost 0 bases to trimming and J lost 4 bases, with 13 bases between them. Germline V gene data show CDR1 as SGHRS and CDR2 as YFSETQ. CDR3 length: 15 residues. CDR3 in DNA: TGCGCCAGCAGCTTGGTGACGACAGTCGGAGAGACCCAGTACTTC. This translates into CASSLVTTVGETQYF. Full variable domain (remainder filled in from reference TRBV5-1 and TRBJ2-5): KAGVTQTPRYLIKTRGQQVTLSCSPISGHRSVSWYQQTPGQGLQFLFEYFSETQRNKGNFPGRFSGRQFSNSRSEMNVSTLELGDSALYLCASSLVTTVGETQYFGPGTRLLVL.

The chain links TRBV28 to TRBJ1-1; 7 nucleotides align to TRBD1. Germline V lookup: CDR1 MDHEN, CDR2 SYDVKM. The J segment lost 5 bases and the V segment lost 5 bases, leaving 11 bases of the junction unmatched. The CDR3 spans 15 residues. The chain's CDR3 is CASSAPGQVRTEAFF. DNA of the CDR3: TGTGCCAGCAGTGCGCCTGGACAGGTTCGGACTGAAGCTTTCTTT.

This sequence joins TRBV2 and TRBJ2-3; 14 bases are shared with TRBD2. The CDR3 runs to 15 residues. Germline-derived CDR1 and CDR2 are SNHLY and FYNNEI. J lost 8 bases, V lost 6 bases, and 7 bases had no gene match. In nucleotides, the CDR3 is TGTGCCAGCAGCTACACCGGGACTAGCGGGGGTACGCAGTATTTT. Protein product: CASSYTGTSGGTQYF.

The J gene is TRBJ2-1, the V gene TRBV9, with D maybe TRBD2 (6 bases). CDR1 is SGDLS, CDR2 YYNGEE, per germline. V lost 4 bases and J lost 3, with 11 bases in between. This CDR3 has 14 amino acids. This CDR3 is CASSPSEGYNEQFF. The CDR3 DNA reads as TGTGCCAGCAGCCCTAGCGAGGGCTACAATGAGCAGTTCTTC. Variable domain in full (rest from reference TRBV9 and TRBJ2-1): DSGVTQTPKHLITATGQRVTLRCSPRSGDLSVYWYQQSLDQGLQFLIQYYNGEERAKGNILERFSAQQFPDLHSELNLSSLELGDSALYFCASSPSEGYNEQFFGPGTRLTVL.

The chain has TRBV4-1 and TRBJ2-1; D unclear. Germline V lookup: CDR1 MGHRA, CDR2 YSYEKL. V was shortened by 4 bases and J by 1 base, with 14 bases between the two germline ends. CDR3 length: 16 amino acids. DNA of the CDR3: TGCGCCAGCAGCCCCCCAGTCATTTCATCCTACAATGAGCAGTTCTTC. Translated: CASSPPVISSYNEQFF.

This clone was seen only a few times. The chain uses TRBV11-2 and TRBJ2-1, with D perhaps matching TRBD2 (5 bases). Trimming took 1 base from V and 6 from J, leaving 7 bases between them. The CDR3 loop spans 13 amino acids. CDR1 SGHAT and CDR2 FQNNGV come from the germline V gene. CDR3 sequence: CASSLGGLNEQFF. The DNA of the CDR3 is TGTGCCAGCAGCTTAGGAGGGCTCAATGAGCAGTTCTTC.